A selection of T cell receptor beta chains follows, all from one sample in a study of Ad26.COV2.S vaccination and SARS-CoV-2 variants. TCRdb's copy holds only in-frame clones and misses some; the assay was immunoSEQ multiplex PCR. The data show about 320,000 clones, 85% seen once. Material: peripheral blood, obtained in a trial of Ad26.COV2.S vaccine versus placebo. The origin of the receptors is a person between 18 and 59 years old who received the Ad26.COV2.S COVID-19 vaccine or a placebo. CDR3s include the opening cysteine and the closing phenylalanine or tryptophan. Each record gives: V gene, clone size, J gene, D gene, CDR3 protein, CDR3 DNA. The D gene is left open where the match is weak. The size of a clone is reported for some rows only, either as once, few or many, or as a class for expanded clones.

TRBV7-3	-	TRBJ2-1	-	CASSPTGSTEQFF	TGTGCCAGCAGCCCTACAGGGTCTACTGAGCAGTTCTTC
TRBV6-2/TRBV6-3	-	TRBJ2-6	-	CASSYSQGSGANVLTF	TGTGCCAGCAGTTACTCGCAGGGGTCTGGGGCCAACGTCCTGACTTTC
TRBV10-3	-	TRBJ1-5	-	CAIRGGTSNQPQHF	TGTGCCATCAGGGGCGGAACTAGCAATCAGCCCCAGCATTTT
TRBV5-4	-	TRBJ1-1	TRBD1	CASSPRRDRGPLMNTEAFF	TGTGCCAGCAGCCCGCGCCGGGACAGGGGGCCTCTTATGAACACTGAAGCTTTCTTT
TRBV11-1	-	TRBJ2-5	-	CATENGETQYF	TGTGCCACCGAAAACGGGGAGACCCAGTACTTC
TRBV6-1	-	TRBJ1-6	-	CASSAGTPTQSSYNSPLHF	TGTGCCAGCAGTGCTGGGACACCGACCCAAAGCTCCTATAATTCACCCCTCCACTTT
TRBV5-1	few	TRBJ1-1	TRBD1	CASSLYRGTEAFF	TGCGCCAGCAGCTTGTACAGGGGCACTGAAGCTTTCTTT
TRBV10-3	-	TRBJ1-2	-	CAISESGGSYGYTF	TGTGCCATCAGTGAGTCTGGGGGGTCCTATGGCTACACCTTC
TRBV18	-	TRBJ2-3	TRBD1	CASSLDRVTDTQYF	TGTGCCAGCTCACTTGACAGGGTGACAGATACGCAGTATTTT
TRBV11-2	-	TRBJ2-5	-	CASSFTATQETQYF	TGTGCCAGCAGCTTTACGGCTACCCAAGAGACCCAGTACTTC
TRBV7-9	-	TRBJ2-3	TRBD1	CASRPRTGRTDTQYF	TGTGCCAGCAGACCTCGGACAGGCCGGACAGATACGCAGTATTTT
TRBV5-5	-	TRBJ1-1	-	CASSLVSNEAFF	TGTGCCAGCAGCTTAGTATCAAATGAAGCTTTCTTT
TRBV10-3	-	TRBJ2-3	-	CAISESLGLPSTDTQYF	TGTGCCATCAGTGAGTCGTTAGGACTACCTAGCACAGATACGCAGTATTTT
TRBV4-1	-	TRBJ2-2	TRBD1	CASSPLVGQGGNTGELFF	TGCGCCAGCAGCCCTCTGGTGGGACAGGGGGGGAACACCGGGGAGCTGTTTTTT
TRBV3-1/TRBV3-2	few	TRBJ2-3	-	CASSSPGARTDTQYF	TGTGCCAGCAGCTCCCCCGGGGCCCGCACAGATACGCAGTATTTT